This T cell receptor beta chain emerged from a study of T-cell reconstitution after alpha-beta-depleted transplantation in children. The CDR3 has 14 residues. Germline V lookup: CDR1 SGHVS, CDR2 FQNEAQ. Trimming cost V 5 bases and J 9 bases, with 17 bases left between them. This clonotype was seen more than once but under ten times. Its specificity is unknown. The library targeted TCRbeta and was prepared with unique molecular identifiers. MiXCR, applied by TCRdb to the PCR reads, yields one record per CDR3 protein. The sample gives about 58,000 distinct CDR3 sequences, about 40% of which show up once; 95% to 98% is in the top ten. Study conclusions and caveats: At the one-year point after transplant, T-cell counts and TCRbeta diversity were found to come mostly from T cells that had been newly produced.

The rearrangement links TRBV7-8 to TRBJ2-1, with D perhaps matching TRBD1 (5 bases). Source: PBMCs, mostly from graft donor cells, taken 360 days after TCRalphabeta/CD19-depleted stem cell transplant. This receptor was identified in a male patient aged 10-17 years who had a stem cell transplant for acute lymphoblastic leukemia, so the T cells may come from the graft donor. The CDR3 sequence: CASSAKGLWGEQFF. The CDR3 nucleotides read TGTGCCAGCAGCGCAAAGGGGTTGTGGGGTGAGCAGTTCTTC.